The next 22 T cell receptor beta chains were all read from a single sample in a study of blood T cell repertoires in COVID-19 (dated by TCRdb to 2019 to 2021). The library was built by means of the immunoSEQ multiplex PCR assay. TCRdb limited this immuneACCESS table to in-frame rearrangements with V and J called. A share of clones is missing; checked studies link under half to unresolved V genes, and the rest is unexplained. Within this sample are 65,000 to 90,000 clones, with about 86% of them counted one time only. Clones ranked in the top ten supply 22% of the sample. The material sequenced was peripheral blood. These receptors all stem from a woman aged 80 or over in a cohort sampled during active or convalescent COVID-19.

CDR3 sequence: CASSLYRGAGELFF. In DNA, the CDR3 is TGTGCCAGCAGTTTATACAGGGGAGCCGGGGAGCTGTTTTTT. This sequence joins TRBV28 and TRBJ2-2; 7 bases are a match to TRBD1. Germline V gene sequence: CDR1 MDHEN, CDR2 SYDVKM. J was trimmed by 6 bases and V by 1 base; bases with no gene match: 2. This CDR3 has 14 amino acids.

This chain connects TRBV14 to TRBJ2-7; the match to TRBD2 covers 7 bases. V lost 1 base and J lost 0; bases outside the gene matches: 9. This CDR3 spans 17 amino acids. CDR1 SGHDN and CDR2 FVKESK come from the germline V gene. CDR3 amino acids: CASSQVGGMRYSYEQYF. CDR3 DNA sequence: TGTGCCAGCAGCCAAGTCGGGGGGATGAGATACTCCTACGAGCAGTACTTC.

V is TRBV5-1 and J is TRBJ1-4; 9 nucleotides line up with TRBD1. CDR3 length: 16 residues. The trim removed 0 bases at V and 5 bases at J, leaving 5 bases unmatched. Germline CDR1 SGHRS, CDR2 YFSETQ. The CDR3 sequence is CASSLAGTGPNEKLFF. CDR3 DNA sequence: TGCGCCAGCAGCTTGGCCGGGACAGGGCCGAATGAAAAACTGTTTTTT. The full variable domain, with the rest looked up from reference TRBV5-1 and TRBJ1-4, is KAGVTQTPRYLIKTRGQQVTLSCSPISGHRSVSWYQQTPGQGLQFLFEYFSETQRNKGNFPGRFSGRQFSNSRSEMNVSTLELGDSALYLCASSLAGTGPNEKLFFGSGTQLSVL.

CDR3 sequence (DNA): TGTGCCATCAGGGACCCGGGGGGAACGAAAGGCTACACCTTC. It is translated as CAIRDPGGTKGYTF. This chain links TRBV10-3 with TRBJ1-2; a possible D gene is TRBD1 (5 bases). V was shortened by 6 bases and J by 8 bases, with 19 bases between the two germline ends. The length of the CDR3 is 14 residues. Germline V gene data show CDR1 as ENHRY and CDR2 as SYGVKD.

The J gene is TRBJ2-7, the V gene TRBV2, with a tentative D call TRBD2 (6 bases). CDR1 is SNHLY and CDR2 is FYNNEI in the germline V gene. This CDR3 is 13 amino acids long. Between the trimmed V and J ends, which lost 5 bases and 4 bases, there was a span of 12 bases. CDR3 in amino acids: CASSLEAGYEQYF. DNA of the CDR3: TGTGCCAGCAGTTTGGAAGCGGGTTACGAGCAGTACTTC.

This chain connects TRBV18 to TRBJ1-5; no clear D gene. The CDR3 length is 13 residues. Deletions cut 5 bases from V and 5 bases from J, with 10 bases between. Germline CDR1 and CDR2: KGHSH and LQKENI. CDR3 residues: CASSTYGDQPQHF. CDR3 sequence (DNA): TGTGCCAGCTCAACCTATGGTGATCAGCCCCAGCATTTT.

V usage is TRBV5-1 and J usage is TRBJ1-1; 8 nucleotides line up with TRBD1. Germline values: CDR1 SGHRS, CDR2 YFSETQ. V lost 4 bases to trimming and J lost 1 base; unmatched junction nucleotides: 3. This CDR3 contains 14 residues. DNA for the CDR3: TGCGCCAGCAGCAACGGACAGGGGAACACTGAAGCTTTCTTT. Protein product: CASSNGQGNTEAFF.

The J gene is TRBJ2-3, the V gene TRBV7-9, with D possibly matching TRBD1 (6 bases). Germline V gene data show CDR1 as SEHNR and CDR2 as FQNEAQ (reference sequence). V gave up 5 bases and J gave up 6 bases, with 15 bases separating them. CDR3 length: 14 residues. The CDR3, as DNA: TGTGCCAGCAGCGCAGAGGGCAGGGGTGATACGCAGTATTTT. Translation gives CASSAEGRGDTQYF.

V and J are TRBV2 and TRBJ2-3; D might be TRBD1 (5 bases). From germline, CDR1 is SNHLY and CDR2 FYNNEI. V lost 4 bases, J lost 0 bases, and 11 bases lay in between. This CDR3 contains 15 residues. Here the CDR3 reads CASSAQGLSTDTQYF. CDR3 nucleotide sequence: TGTGCCAGCAGTGCCCAGGGCCTAAGCACAGATACGCAGTATTTT.

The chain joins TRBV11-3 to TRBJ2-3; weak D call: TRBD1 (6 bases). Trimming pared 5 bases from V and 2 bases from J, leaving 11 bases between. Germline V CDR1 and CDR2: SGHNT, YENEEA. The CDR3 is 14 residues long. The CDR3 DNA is TGTGCCAGCAGCCCCGGGACAAACACAGATACGCAGTATTTT. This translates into CASSPGTNTDTQYF.

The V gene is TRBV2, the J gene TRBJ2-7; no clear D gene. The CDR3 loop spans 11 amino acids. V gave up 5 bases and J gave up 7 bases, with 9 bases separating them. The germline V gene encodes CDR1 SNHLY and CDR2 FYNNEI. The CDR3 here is CASSSLREQYF. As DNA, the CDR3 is TGTGCCAGCAGTTCCCTACGGGAGCAGTACTTC.

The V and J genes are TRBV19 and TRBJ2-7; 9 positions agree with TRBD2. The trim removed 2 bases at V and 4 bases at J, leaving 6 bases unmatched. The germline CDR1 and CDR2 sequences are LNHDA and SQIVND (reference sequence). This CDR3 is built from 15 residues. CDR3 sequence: CASSIQLAGGYEQYV. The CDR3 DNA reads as TGTGCCAGTAGTATACAACTGGCGGGAGGGTACGAGCAGTACGTC.

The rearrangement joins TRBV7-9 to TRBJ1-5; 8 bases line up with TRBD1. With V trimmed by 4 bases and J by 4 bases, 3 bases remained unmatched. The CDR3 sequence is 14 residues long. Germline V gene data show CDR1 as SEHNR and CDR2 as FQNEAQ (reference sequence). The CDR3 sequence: CASSYQGANQPQHF. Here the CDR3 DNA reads TGTGCCAGCAGCTACCAGGGGGCGAATCAGCCCCAGCATTTT.

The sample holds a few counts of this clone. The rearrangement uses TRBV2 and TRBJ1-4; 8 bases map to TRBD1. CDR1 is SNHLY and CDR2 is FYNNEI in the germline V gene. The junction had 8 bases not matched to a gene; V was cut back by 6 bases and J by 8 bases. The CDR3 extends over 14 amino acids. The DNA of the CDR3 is TGTGCCAGCAGGGACAGGGATTTACGAGAAAAACTGTTTTTT. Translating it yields CASRDRDLREKLFF.

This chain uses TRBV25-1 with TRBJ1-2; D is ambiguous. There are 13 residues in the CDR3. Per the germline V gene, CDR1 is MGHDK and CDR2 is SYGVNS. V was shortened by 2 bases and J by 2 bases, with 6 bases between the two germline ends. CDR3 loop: CASSELGNYGYTF. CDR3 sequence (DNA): TGTGCCAGCAGTGAACTCGGGAACTATGGCTACACCTTC.

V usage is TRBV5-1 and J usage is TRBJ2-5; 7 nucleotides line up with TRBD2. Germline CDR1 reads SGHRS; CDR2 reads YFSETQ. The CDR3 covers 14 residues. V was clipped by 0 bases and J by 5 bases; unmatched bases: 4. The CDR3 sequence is CASSLVGGHETQYF. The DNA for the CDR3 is TGCGCCAGCAGCTTGGTGGGAGGGCACGAGACCCAGTACTTC.

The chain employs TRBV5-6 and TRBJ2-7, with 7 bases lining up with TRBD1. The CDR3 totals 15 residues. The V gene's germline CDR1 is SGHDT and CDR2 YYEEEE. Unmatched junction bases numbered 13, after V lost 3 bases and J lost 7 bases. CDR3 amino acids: CASSSHRGAGGEQYV. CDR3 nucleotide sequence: TGTGCCAGCAGCTCTCACCGGGGTGCAGGGGGTGAGCAGTACGTC.

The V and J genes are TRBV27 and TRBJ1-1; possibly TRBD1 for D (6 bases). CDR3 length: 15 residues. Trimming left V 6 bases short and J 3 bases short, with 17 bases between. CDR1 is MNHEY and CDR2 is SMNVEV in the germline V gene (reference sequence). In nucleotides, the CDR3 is TGTGCCAGCAGACAAAAAACAGGGCTGGACACTGAAGCTTTCTTT. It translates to CASRQKTGLDTEAFF.

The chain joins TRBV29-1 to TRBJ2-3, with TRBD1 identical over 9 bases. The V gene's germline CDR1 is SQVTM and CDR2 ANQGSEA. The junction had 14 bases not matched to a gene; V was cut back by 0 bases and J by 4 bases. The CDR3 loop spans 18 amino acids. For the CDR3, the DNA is TGCAGCGTTGAAGATCAGTACGGGGGACAGGGAGTTCCAGATACGCAGTATTTT. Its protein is CSVEDQYGGQGVPDTQYF.

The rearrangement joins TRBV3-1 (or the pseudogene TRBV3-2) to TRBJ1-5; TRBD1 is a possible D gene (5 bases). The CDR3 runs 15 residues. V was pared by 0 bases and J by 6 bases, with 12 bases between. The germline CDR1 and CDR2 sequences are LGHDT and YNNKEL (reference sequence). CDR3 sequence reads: CASSQDMWGGQPQHF. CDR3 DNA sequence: TGTGCCAGCAGCCAAGATATGTGGGGGGGTCAGCCCCAGCATTTT.

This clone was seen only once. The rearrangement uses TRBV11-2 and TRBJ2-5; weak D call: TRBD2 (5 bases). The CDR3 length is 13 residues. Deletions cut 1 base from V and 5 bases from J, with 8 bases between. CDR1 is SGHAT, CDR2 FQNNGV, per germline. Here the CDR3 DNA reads TGTGCCAGCAGCTTAGCGGGATCTGAGACCCAGTACTTC. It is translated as CASSLAGSETQYF.

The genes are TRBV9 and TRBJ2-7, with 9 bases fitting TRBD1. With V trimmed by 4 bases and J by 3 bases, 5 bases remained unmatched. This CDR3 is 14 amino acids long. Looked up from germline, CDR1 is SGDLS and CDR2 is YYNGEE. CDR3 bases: TGTGCCAGCAGCAAAACAGGGGGCGGCTACGAGCAGTACTTC. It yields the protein CASSKTGGGYEQYF. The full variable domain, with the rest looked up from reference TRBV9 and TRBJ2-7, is DSGVTQTPKHLITATGQRVTLRCSPRSGDLSVYWYQQSLDQGLQFLIQYYNGEERAKGNILERFSAQQFPDLHSELNLSSLELGDSALYFCASSKTGGGYEQYFGPGTRLTVT.